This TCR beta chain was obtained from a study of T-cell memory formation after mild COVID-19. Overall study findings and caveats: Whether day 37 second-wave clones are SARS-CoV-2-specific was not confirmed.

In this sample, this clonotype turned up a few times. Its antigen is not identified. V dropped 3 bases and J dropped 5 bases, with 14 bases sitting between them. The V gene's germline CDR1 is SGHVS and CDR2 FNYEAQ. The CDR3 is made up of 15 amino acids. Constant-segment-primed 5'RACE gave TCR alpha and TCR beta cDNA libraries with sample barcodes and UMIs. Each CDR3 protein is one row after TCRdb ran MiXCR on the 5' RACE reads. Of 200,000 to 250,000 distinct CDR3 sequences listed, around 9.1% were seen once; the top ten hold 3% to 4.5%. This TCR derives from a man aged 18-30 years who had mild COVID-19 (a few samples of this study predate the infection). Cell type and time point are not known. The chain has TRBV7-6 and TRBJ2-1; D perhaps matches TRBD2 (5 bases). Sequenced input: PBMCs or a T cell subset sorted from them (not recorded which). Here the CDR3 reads CASSFYPGSHNEQFF. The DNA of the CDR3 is TGTGCCAGCAGCTTTTACCCGGGGTCTCACAATGAGCAGTTCTTC.